The rows below give T cell receptor beta chains drawn from one sample of a study of T cells after posttransplantation cyclophosphamide. The table came from immunoSEQ multiplex PCR; TCRdb's copy has only in-frame clones and leaves some out. The data show about 24,000 clones, with none appearing a single time. Specimen: PBMCs. These receptors originate from a woman aged 55 to 70 in good health, CMV-negative, and a related stem cell transplant donor. Both conserved end residues are part of each CDR3. Fields, in order: V gene, clone size, J gene, D gene, CDR3 protein, CDR3 DNA. D genes are given only for firm matches. Clone size is given as once, few, many, or a class for an expanded clone.

TRBV5-4	many	TRBJ1-2	-	CASSLAGGRVYGYTF	TGTGCCAGCAGCTTGGCCGGGGGGCGGGTCTATGGCTACACCTTC
TRBV5-5	few	TRBJ2-7	TRBD1	CASSFEGQAPYEQYF	TGTGCCAGCAGCTTTGAGGGACAGGCCCCCTACGAGCAGTACTTC
TRBV6-5	many	TRBJ1-5	-	CASTYLGAILNQPQHF	TGTGCCAGCACTTACCTGGGGGCTATACTCAATCAGCCCCAGCATTTT
TRBV4-2	many	TRBJ2-7	-	CASSQDIQGYEQYF	TGTGCCAGCAGCCAAGATATACAGGGCTACGAGCAGTACTTC
TRBV6-1	many	TRBJ2-7	TRBD2	CASTRAGGPSYEQYF	TGTGCCAGCACGAGAGCGGGAGGGCCGTCCTACGAGCAGTACTTC
TRBV5-1	many	TRBJ2-5	TRBD2	CASSPSGGQETQYF	TGCGCCAGCAGCCCTAGCGGGGGCCAAGAGACCCAGTACTTC
TRBV5-1	many	TRBJ1-1	-	CASSLAQATIMNTEAFF	TGCGCCAGCAGCTTGGCCCAGGCTACCATCATGAACACTGAAGCTTTCTTT
TRBV2	many	TRBJ1-3	TRBD1	CASLPGTGGTGNTIYF	TGTGCCAGTCTCCCCGGGACAGGGGGGACAGGAAACACCATATATTTT
TRBV2	many	TRBJ2-7	TRBD2	CASTSGLAGGGYEQYF	TGTGCCAGCACCTCCGGACTAGCGGGAGGGGGATACGAGCAGTACTTC
TRBV18	many	TRBJ2-1	-	CASSTSVNEQFF	TGTGCCAGCTCAACTTCGGTGAATGAGCAGTTCTTC
TRBV6-1	few	TRBJ2-5	TRBD1	CASRRGTGGLETQYF	TGTGCCAGCAGAAGGGGGACAGGGGGCCTAGAGACCCAGTACTTC
TRBV14	many	TRBJ1-1	-	CASSPSGQTEAFF	TGTGCCAGCAGTCCCTCAGGGCAGACTGAAGCTTTCTTT
TRBV28	many	TRBJ2-5	TRBD1	CASSLWDSQETQYF	TGTGCCAGCAGTCTCTGGGACAGCCAAGAGACCCAGTACTTC
TRBV15	many	TRBJ1-5	-	CATSRGGQLSSNQPQHF	TGTGCCACCAGCAGAGGAGGACAACTGTCTAGCAATCAGCCCCAGCATTTT
TRBV5-5	many	TRBJ1-2	TRBD1	CASSMPTGVGYGYTF	TGTGCCAGCAGCATGCCGACAGGGGTTGGCTATGGCTACACCTTC
TRBV11-2	many	TRBJ1-1	-	CASSLRPELNTEAFF	TGTGCCAGCAGCTTACGTCCGGAGCTGAACACTGAAGCTTTCTTT
TRBV10-3	many	TRBJ1-4	-	CATGEGDLNEKLFF	TGTGCCACCGGGGAGGGGGACCTTAATGAAAAACTGTTTTTT
TRBV6-1	many	TRBJ1-2	TRBD1	CASSERGQGYYGYTF	TGTGCCAGCAGTGAACGGGGACAGGGGTACTATGGCTACACCTTC
TRBV19	many	TRBJ1-1	TRBD1	CASSPRTGPNTEAFF	TGTGCCAGTAGTCCCCGGACAGGACCCAACACTGAAGCTTTCTTT
TRBV19	many	TRBJ2-2	-	CASFSGLGGELFF	TGTGCCAGTTTTTCGGGACTGGGCGGGGAGCTGTTTTTT